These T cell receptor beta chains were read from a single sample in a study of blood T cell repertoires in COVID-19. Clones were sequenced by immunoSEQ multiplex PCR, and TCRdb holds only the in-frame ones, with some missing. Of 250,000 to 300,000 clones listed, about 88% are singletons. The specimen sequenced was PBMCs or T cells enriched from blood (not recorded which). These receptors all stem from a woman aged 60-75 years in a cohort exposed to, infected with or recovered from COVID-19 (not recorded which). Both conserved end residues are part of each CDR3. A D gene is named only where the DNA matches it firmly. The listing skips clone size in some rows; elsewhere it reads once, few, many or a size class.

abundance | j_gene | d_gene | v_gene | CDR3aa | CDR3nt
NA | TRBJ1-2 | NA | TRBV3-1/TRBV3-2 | CASSQVGRGGGYTF | TGTGCCAGCAGCCAAGTGGGGAGGGGCGGCGGCTACACCTTC
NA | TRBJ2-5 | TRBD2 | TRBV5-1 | CASSTGGKETQYF | TGCGCCAGCAGCACCGGGGGGAAAGAGACCCAGTACTTC
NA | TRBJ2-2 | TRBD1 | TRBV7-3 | CASSLQGAANGELFF | TGTGCCAGCAGCCTACAGGGGGCAGCGAACGGGGAGCTGTTTTTT
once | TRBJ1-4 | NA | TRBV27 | CASRTTGIREKLFF | TGTGCCAGCCGAACTACAGGGATAAGGGAAAAACTGTTTTTT
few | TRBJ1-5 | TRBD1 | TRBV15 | CATSRADRGNNQPQHF | TGTGCCACCAGCAGAGCGGACAGGGGGAACAATCAGCCCCAGCATTTT
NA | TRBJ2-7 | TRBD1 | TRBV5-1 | CASSLGRGLDEQYF | TGCGCCAGCAGCTTGGGAAGGGGGCTGGACGAGCAGTACTTC
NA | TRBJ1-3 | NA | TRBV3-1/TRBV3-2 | CASSQRRGSGNTIYF | TGTGCCAGCAGCCAACGCCGCGGCTCTGGAAACACCATATATTTT
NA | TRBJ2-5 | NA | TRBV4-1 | CASSQRQQQETQYF | TGCGCCAGCAGCCAAAGACAGCAGCAAGAGACCCAGTACTTC
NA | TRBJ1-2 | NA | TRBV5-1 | CASSSDRPIYGYTF | TGCGCCAGCAGCTCCGACAGGCCCATCTATGGCTACACCTTC
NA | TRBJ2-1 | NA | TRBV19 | CASSRGPDDNEQFF | TGTGCCAGTAGTAGAGGTCCCGATGACAATGAGCAGTTCTTC
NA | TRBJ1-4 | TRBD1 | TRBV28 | CASRTGTGIRTNEKLFF | TGTGCCAGCAGAACCGGGACAGGGATTCGAACTAATGAAAAACTGTTTTTT
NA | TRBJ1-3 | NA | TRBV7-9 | CASSLAFASPNSGNTIYF | TGTGCCAGCAGCTTAGCCTTCGCAAGCCCGAACTCTGGAAACACCATATATTTT
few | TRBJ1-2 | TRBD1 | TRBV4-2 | CASSQGIGTGIQSNYGYTF | TGTGCCAGCAGCCAGGGGATTGGGACAGGGATCCAATCTAACTATGGCTACACCTTC
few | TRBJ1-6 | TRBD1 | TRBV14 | CASSPQGMSPLHF | TGTGCCAGCAGCCCACAGGGGATGTCACCCCTCCACTTT
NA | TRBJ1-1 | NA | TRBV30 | CAWSVREGSEAFF | TGTGCCTGGAGTGTAAGGGAGGGCTCTGAAGCTTTCTTT
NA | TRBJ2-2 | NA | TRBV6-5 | CASSYSTGHAFAELFF | TGTGCCAGCAGTTACTCGACGGGACACGCCTTTGCGGAGCTGTTTTTT
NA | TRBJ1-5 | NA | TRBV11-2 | CASSLISGGNQPQHF | TGTGCCAGCAGCTTAATATCAGGGGGCAATCAGCCCCAGCATTTT
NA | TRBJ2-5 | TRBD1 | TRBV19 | CASSSHSGTGRKTQYF | TGTGCCAGTAGTTCCCACTCCGGGACAGGGAGGAAGACCCAGTACTTC
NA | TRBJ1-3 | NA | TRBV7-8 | CASSLGRSRIKGNTIYF | TGTGCCAGCAGCTTAGGGAGATCGAGAATAAAAGGAAACACCATATATTTT
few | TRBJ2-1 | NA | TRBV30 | CAWSHYSGNEQFF | TGTGCCTGGAGCCACTATAGCGGTAATGAGCAGTTCTTC
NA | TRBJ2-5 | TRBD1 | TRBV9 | CASSVVPGTGRYF | TGTGCCAGCAGCGTAGTGCCCGGGACAGGGAGGTACTTC
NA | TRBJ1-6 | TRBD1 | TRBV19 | CASSVDRGLLSPLHF | TGTGCCAGTAGTGTTGACAGGGGGCTCCTTTCACCCCTCCACTTT
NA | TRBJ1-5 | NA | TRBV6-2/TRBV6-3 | CASSPSGVFIGSNQPQHF | TGTGCCAGCAGTCCCTCCGGTGTATTCATCGGTAGCAATCAGCCCCAGCATTTT
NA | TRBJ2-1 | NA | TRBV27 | CASSDYDEQFF | TGTGCCAGCAGTGACTACGATGAGCAGTTCTTC
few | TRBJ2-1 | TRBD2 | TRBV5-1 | CASSPTSGRDSSYNEQFF | TGCGCCAGCAGCCCCACTAGCGGGAGGGACTCCTCCTACAATGAGCAGTTCTTC
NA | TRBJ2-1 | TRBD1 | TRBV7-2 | CASSSGTGNHNEQFF | TGTGCCAGCAGCTCCGGGACAGGGAACCACAATGAGCAGTTCTTC
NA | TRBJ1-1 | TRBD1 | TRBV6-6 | CASSPPNRGQAFF | TGTGCCAGCAGCCCGCCCAACAGGGGGCAGGCTTTCTTT
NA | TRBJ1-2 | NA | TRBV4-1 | CASSQVRGYGYTF | TGCGCCAGCAGCCAAGTCAGGGGTTATGGCTACACCTTC
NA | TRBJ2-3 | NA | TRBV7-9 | CASSSRQESTDTQYF | TGTGCCAGCAGCTCCCGACAGGAGTCGACAGATACGCAGTATTTT
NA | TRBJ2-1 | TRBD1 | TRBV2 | CASSGQGSNEQFF | TGTGCCAGCAGTGGACAGGGGAGTAATGAGCAGTTCTTC
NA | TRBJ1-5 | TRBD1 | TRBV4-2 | CASSQLRTGNQPQHF | TGTGCCAGCAGCCAACTGAGGACAGGGAATCAGCCCCAGCATTTT
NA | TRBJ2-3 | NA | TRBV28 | CASTKRGASTDTQYF | TGTGCCAGCACCAAACGGGGGGCTAGCACAGATACGCAGTATTTT
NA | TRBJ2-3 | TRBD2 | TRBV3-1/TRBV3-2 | CASSQDSGSNTDTQYF | TGTGCCAGCAGCCAAGATAGCGGGAGTAACACAGATACGCAGTATTTT
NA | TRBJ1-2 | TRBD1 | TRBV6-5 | CASSPRGRDQGYTF | TGTGCCAGCAGTCCCAGGGGGCGCGATCAAGGCTACACCTTC
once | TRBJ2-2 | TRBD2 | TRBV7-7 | CASSQDREGLGGELFF | TGTGCTAGCAGCCAAGACCGGGAGGGCCTGGGCGGGGAGCTGTTTTTT
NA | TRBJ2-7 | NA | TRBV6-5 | CASSSDIYEQYF | TGTGCCAGCAGCTCGGACATCTACGAGCAGTACTTC
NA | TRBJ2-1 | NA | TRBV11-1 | CASSLDSGSYNEQFF | TGTGCCAGCAGCTTAGACAGTGGATCCTACAATGAGCAGTTCTTC
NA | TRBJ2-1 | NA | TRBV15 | CATRGGGGNNEQFF | TGTGCCACCAGGGGGGGTGGAGGGAACAATGAGCAGTTCTTC
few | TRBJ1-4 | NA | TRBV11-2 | CASSLGRNEKLFF | TGTGCCAGCAGCTTGGGGCGGAATGAAAAACTGTTTTTT
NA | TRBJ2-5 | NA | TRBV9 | CASRRGGTDQETQYF | TGTGCCAGCAGGAGGGGGGGCACGGACCAAGAGACCCAGTACTTC
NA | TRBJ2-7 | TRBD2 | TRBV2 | CASSTGLAGVGHEQYF | TGTGCCAGCAGTACGGGACTAGCGGGAGTTGGCCACGAGCAGTACTTC
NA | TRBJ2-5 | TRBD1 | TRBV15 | CATSRMDREETQYF | TGTGCCACCAGCAGAATGGACAGGGAGGAGACCCAGTACTTC
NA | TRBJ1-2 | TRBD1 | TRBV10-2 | CASSEFGQGGGYTF | TGCGCCAGCAGTGAATTTGGACAGGGGGGTGGCTACACCTTC
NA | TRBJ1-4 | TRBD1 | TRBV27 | CAPDGQVSNEKLFF | TGTGCCCCCGACGGACAGGTCTCTAATGAAAAACTGTTTTTT
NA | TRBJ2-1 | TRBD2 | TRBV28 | CASSLRLAGVYNEQFF | TGTGCCAGCAGTTTAAGACTAGCGGGAGTCTACAATGAGCAGTTCTTC
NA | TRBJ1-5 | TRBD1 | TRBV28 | CASSFIGTGASQPQHF | TGTGCCAGCAGTTTTATTGGGACAGGGGCCTCTCAGCCCCAGCATTTT
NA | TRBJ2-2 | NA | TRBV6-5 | CASSYAPTLSPELFF | TGTGCCAGCAGTTACGCCCCAACCCTTAGCCCGGAGCTGTTTTTT
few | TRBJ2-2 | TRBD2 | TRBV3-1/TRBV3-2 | CASTDQAGLIKPTGELFF | TGTGCCAGCACCGACCAAGCGGGACTCATTAAACCCACCGGGGAGCTGTTTTTT
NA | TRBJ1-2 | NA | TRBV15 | CATSRAPRQGHGYTF | TGTGCCACCAGCAGGGCACCGAGGCAGGGTCATGGCTACACCTTC
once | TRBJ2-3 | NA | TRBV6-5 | CASSYEEGTDTQYF | TGTGCCAGCAGTTACGAGGAGGGCACAGATACGCAGTATTTT
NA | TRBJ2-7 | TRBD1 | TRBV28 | CASSLPGDRDYEQYF | TGTGCCAGCAGCCTACCGGGGGACAGGGACTACGAGCAGTACTTC
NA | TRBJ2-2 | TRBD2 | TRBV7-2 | CASSFRGGANTGELFF | TGTGCCAGCAGCTTTCGGGGGGGCGCTAACACCGGGGAGCTGTTTTTT
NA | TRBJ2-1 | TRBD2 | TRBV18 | CASSPSLAGERNEQFF | TGTGCCAGCTCACCCTCCTTAGCGGGAGAGAGGAATGAGCAGTTCTTC
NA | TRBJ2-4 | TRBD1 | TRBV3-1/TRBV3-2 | CASSPRTGVAKNIQYF | TGTGCCAGCAGCCCCAGGACAGGAGTAGCCAAAAACATTCAGTACTTC
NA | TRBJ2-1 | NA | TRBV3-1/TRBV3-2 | CASSLLDYNEQFF | TGTGCCAGCAGCCTACTAGATTACAATGAGCAGTTCTTC